This passage covers 20 T cell receptor beta chains from one sample sequenced in a study of monozygotic twins with inflammatory bowel disease. TCRdb re-called the 5' RACE reads and shows each CDR3 protein once, DNA omitted. The sample shows around 40,000 distinct CDR3 sequences, and about 5% sits with its ten largest clones. The sequenced sample was blood. The source is a human donor with ulcerative colitis or Crohn's disease, or a healthy co-twin of an affected twin (not recorded which).

The chain has TRBV5-1 and TRBJ2-7; checking the TCRdb D call of TRBD1 is not possible without DNA. This CDR3 has 15 amino acids. Germline CDR1 is SGHRS and CDR2 is YFSETQ. This CDR3 is CASSFGQEGIYEQYF.

The chain is built from TRBV6-1 and TRBJ1-3; TCRdb reports TRBD1, a call that lacks DNA to check it against. The CDR3 consists of 15 residues. Germline V gives CDR1 MNHNS, CDR2 SASEGT. The CDR3 region is CASTDHPGTGNTIYF.

The chain's CDR3 is CSALRARNTEAFF. This rearrangement joins TRBV20-1 to TRBJ1-1. The germline gives CDR1 DFQATT, CDR2 SNEGSKA (reference sequence). This CDR3 is built from 13 residues.

V usage is TRBV28 and J usage is TRBJ2-2. The CDR3 length is 12 residues. Germline V gives CDR1 MDHEN, CDR2 SYDVKM. The CDR3 reads CASSSAGGELFF.

The chain has TRBV20-1 and TRBJ2-1; TCRdb lists TRBD1, though no DNA is available to test this call. Per germline, CDR1 DFQATT and CDR2 SNEGSKA (reference sequence). The CDR3 consists of 19 residues. The CDR3 reads CSAKPDRGFFRGSYNEQFF.

This chain links TRBV27 with TRBJ1-1; the TRBD1 assignment by TCRdb is unverifiable without DNA. CDR3 size: 13 residues. Germline V gene sequence: CDR1 MNHEY, CDR2 SMNVEV (reference sequence). CDR3 sequence: CASKLQGATEAFF.

This clonotype is identified as medium-sized (0.01 to 0.1%) from frequency. The chain links TRBV20-1 to TRBJ1-4. CDR1 and CDR2 from the germline V gene are DFQATT and SNEGSKA (reference sequence). The CDR3 covers 14 residues. The CDR3 loop reads CSAGSTSTNEKLFF.

The gene calls are TRBV6-2 or TRBV6-3 and TRBJ1-1. The CDR3 consists of 11 residues. Germline V CDR1 and CDR2: MNHEY, SVGEGT. This chain's CDR3 is CASSRNTEAFF.

This chain joins TRBV6-5 and TRBJ2-1; TCRdb picks TRBD2, but there is no DNA to check that call. This CDR3 is 14 amino acids long. Germline values: CDR1 MNHEY, CDR2 SVGAGI. CDR3 loop: CASSYGTSGDSRIF.

This chain joins TRBV20-1 and TRBJ2-2; as DNA is missing, the TRBD1 call by TCRdb cannot be tested. Germline assignment: CDR1 DFQATT and CDR2 SNEGSKA (reference sequence). The CDR3 has 14 residues. CDR3 sequence: CSANGQGLNGELFF.

The gene calls are TRBV6-1 and TRBJ2-7; TCRdb outputs TRBD1, but without DNA this stays unchecked. The length of the CDR3 is 15 residues. Looked up from germline, CDR1 is MNHNS and CDR2 is SASEGT. The CDR3 sequence: CASRAPQGASYEQYF.

V is TRBV3-1 and J is TRBJ2-1; the TCRdb D gene call, TRBD2, has no DNA to confirm it. The germline gives CDR1 LGHDT, CDR2 YNNKEL (reference sequence). This CDR3 is built from 14 residues. This CDR3 reads CASSQRLSSGGQFF.

This chain uses TRBV11-2 with TRBJ1-1. Germline V gene sequence: CDR1 SGHAT, CDR2 FQNNGV. The CDR3 spans 14 residues. Here the CDR3 reads CASSLDLGIPEAFF.

The chain combines TRBV12-3 or TRBV12-4 with TRBJ2-1; absent DNA, TCRdb's TRBD1 call cannot be checked. This CDR3 spans 14 amino acids. This CDR3 is CASSPSGPSNEQFF.

V is TRBV14 and J is TRBJ1-2. Looked up from germline, CDR1 is SGHDN and CDR2 is FVKESK. This CDR3 is built from 14 residues. The CDR3 protein is CASSQAGSNYGYTF. Supplemented by reference TRBV14 and TRBJ1-2, the full variable domain reads EAGVTQFPSHSVIEKGQTVTLRCDPISGHDNLYWYRRVMGKEIKFLLHFVKESKQDESGMPNNRFLAERTGGTYSTLKVQPAELEDSGVYFCASSQAGSNYGYTFGSGTRLTVV.

The chain carries TRBV10-3 and TRBJ1-1; absent DNA, TCRdb's TRBD1 call cannot be checked. This CDR3 comprises 15 residues. Per the germline V gene, CDR1 is ENHRY and CDR2 is SYGVKD. The CDR3 loop is CAISERGGMNTEAFF.

V and J are TRBV27 and TRBJ1-2; the D call of TRBD1 rests on TCRdb alone, since no DNA is present to check it. Germline V gene sequence: CDR1 MNHEY, CDR2 SMNVEV (reference sequence). This CDR3 is built from 13 residues. The CDR3 is CASSPTGLYGYTF.

The CDR3 loop reads CASSLQGSSGYTF. The chain carries TRBV27 and TRBJ1-2; the D call of TRBD1 rests on TCRdb alone, since no DNA is present to check it. This CDR3 has 13 amino acids. Looked up from germline, CDR1 is MNHEY and CDR2 is SMNVEV (reference sequence).

The chain joins TRBV7-2 to TRBJ2-7. There are 15 residues in the CDR3. From germline, CDR1 is SGHTA and CDR2 FQGNSA. CDR3 sequence reads: CASSLNIQGSYEQYF.

J is TRBJ2-3 and V is TRBV28; the D call from TCRdb, TRBD1, cannot be confirmed without DNA. The CDR3 runs to 14 residues. Germline CDR1 and CDR2: MDHEN and SYDVKM. CDR3 loop: CASSLGGPTDTQYF.